The 5 T cell receptor beta chains below come from one sample, sequenced in a study of T cells in Graves' hyperthyroidism and ophthalmopathy. Amplification of TCR beta CDR3 regions used RNA as the template. When the TCR CDR3 underwent first-round RT-PCR, the HTBI primer set was used. One entry per CDR3 protein results from TCRdb running MiXCR on the multiplex PCR reads. This repertoire shows 300,000 to 400,000 distinct CDR3 sequences, roughly 15% found once; its top ten account for less than 20%. The source material was blood. Receptor source: a woman aged 30 to 39 with Graves' ophthalmopathy.

This clonotype was observed at least ten times. The chain links TRBV20-1 to TRBJ1-3, with a weak D call TRBD1 (6 bases). Germline V lookup: CDR1 DFQATT, CDR2 SNEGSKA (reference sequence). V lost 2 bases to trimming and J lost 1 base, with 9 bases between them. There are 14 residues in the CDR3. CDR3 nucleotides: TGCAGTGCTAGAAGTACAGGGTCTGGAAACACCATATATTTT. It translates to CSARSTGSGNTIYF.

This clonotype was counted many times. The chain links TRBV30 to TRBJ2-2; D gene unclear. The CDR3 spans 13 residues. The V end lost 2 bases, the J end lost 6 bases, and 10 bases lay between the germline ends. Germline values: CDR1 GTSNPN, CDR2 SVGIG (reference sequence). CDR3 amino acids: CAWSPERAGELFF. The CDR3, as DNA: TGTGCCTGGAGTCCAGAGAGAGCCGGGGAGCTGTTTTTT.

The chain combines TRBV30 with TRBJ2-7; 9 nucleotides agree with TRBD1. V dropped 2 bases and J dropped 1; count of bases not matched to a gene: 12. The germline V gene has CDR1 GTSNPN and CDR2 SVGIG (reference sequence). The CDR3 consists of 17 residues. CDR3 nucleotides: TGTGCCTGGAGTCGTAGGACCGGGACAGGGTCTTCCTACGAGCAGTACTTC. It is translated as CAWSRRTGTGSSYEQYF.

This clonotype appeared many times. The genes are TRBV11-2 and TRBJ2-3; possibly TRBD1 for D (7 bases). V was pared by 5 bases and J by 2 bases, with 14 bases between. Germline assignment: CDR1 SGHAT and CDR2 FQNNGV. The CDR3 consists of 15 residues. CDR3: CASSMRQGLTDTQYF. The DNA of the CDR3 is TGTGCCAGCAGCATGAGACAGGGACTCACAGATACGCAGTATTTT.

This clonotype was recorded a few times. The rearrangement uses TRBV6-1 and TRBJ2-6, with 10 positions matching TRBD2. V shed 4 bases and J 0 bases; nucleotides not matched to a gene: 9. In germline, CDR1 is MNHNS, CDR2 SASEGT. The CDR3 has 19 residues. This CDR3 is CASSGLSGGGNSGANVLTF. DNA for the CDR3: TGTGCCAGCAGTGGACTAAGCGGGGGGGGAAACTCTGGGGCCAACGTCCTGACTTTC.